The rows below give T cell receptor beta chains drawn from one sample of a study of graft-versus-host responses after intestinal transplantation. The protocol was immunoSEQ multiplex PCR, while the TCRdb copy is restricted to in-frame clones and leaves out a portion. This table holds about 96,000 clones, more than 90% found once. Their antigen targets remain unknown. Sequenced here: unstimulated CD4+ T cells sorted from spleen or lymph node cells, sampled before intestinal transplant. These receptors all stem from a human donor who received an intestinal transplant. The CDR3 runs from the conserved cysteine through the conserved F or W. The D gene is left open where the match is weak. Clone size is not always given. Where it is, it says once, few, many or a class for expanded clones.

d_call | j_call | v_call | clone_size | cdr3_nt | cdr3_aa
NA | TRBJ2-3 | TRBV6-6 | NA | TGTGCCAGCAGACGAGACAGCACAGATACGCAGTATTTT | CASRRDSTDTQYF
TRBD1 | TRBJ2-7 | TRBV6-1 | NA | TGTGCCAGCAGTGAGTTGACAGGGGGCGCGGACGAGCAGTACTTC | CASSELTGGADEQYF
TRBD2 | TRBJ2-5 | TRBV18 | NA | TGTGCCAGCTCACCAGTGCTAGCGGGAGGTGAGACCCAGTACTTC | CASSPVLAGGETQYF
NA | TRBJ2-5 | TRBV29-1 | NA | TGCAGCGTTGAACGAGGGGGGATACAAGAGACCCAGTACTTC | CSVERGGIQETQYF
NA | TRBJ1-4 | TRBV2 | once | TGTGCCAGCAGTGAAAGAAGTACTAATGAAAAACTGTTTTTT | CASSERSTNEKLFF
NA | TRBJ2-7 | TRBV11-1 | NA | TGTGCCAGCAGCTTGCAGGCTATCTACGAGCAGTACTTC | CASSLQAIYEQYF
NA | TRBJ2-7 | TRBV6-1 | NA | TGTGCCAGCAGGGCCTTGGACCGACATCTGTGGGAGTACTTC | CASRALDRHLWEYF
NA | TRBJ2-3 | TRBV10-1 | NA | TGCGCCAGCAGTGGAGGGCGTGATGGCACAGATACGCAGTATTTT | CASSGGRDGTDTQYF
NA | TRBJ1-3 | TRBV7-2 | NA | TGTGCCAGCAGCCCCCAGGGGCAGGCTGGAAACACCATATATTTT | CASSPQGQAGNTIYF
NA | TRBJ2-7 | TRBV5-1 | NA | TGCGCCAGCAGCTTGGCCGGGCCCAAGTCCTACGAGCAGTACTTC | CASSLAGPKSYEQYF
NA | TRBJ2-3 | TRBV5-1 | NA | TGCGCCAGCAGCTCAAAATCTGCTACAAAAACAGATACGCAGTATTTT | CASSSKSATKTDTQYF
NA | TRBJ2-5 | TRBV11-2 | NA | TGTGCCAGCAGCTTCGGACTACAAGAGACCCAGTACTTC | CASSFGLQETQYF
NA | TRBJ1-4 | TRBV6-5 | NA | TGTGCCAGCGAGGTACAGGGTAAAGCAAAACTGTTTTTT | CASEVQGKAKLFF
TRBD1 | TRBJ2-2 | TRBV6-5 | once | TGTGCCAAGCGACAGGGAACCTCTACTAACGGGGAGCTGTTTTTT | CAKRQGTSTNGELFF
TRBD2 | TRBJ2-3 | TRBV5-1 | NA | TGCGCCAGCAGCTGGACTAGCGACCGCACAGATACGCAGTATTTT | CASSWTSDRTDTQYF
NA | TRBJ2-3 | TRBV7-2 | NA | TGTGCCAGCAGCTTTGTAGGGGCAGATACGCAGTATTTT | CASSFVGADTQYF
NA | TRBJ2-1 | TRBV1 | NA | TGCACCAGCAAAGCTCTTCCAACGTTCTTC | CTSKALPTFF
NA | TRBJ1-4 | TRBV19 | NA | TGTGCCAGTAGTATCGGAGCACTTAATGAAAAACTGTTTTTT | CASSIGALNEKLFF
TRBD1 | TRBJ1-1 | TRBV7-6 | NA | TGTGCCAGCAGTCTGGACAGGGGGAACACTGAAGCTTTCTTT | CASSLDRGNTEAFF
NA | TRBJ2-1 | TRBV5-1 | NA | TGCGCCAGCAGCTCGGTAGGCAGTTCCTACAATGAGCAGTTCTTC | CASSSVGSSYNEQFF
TRBD2 | TRBJ2-1 | TRBV4-1 | NA | TGCGCCAGCAGCCGGAGCCCGGGACTAGCGGGAGGGGCTGAGTTCTTC | CASSRSPGLAGGAEFF
NA | TRBJ2-3 | TRBV7-3 | NA | TGTGCCAGCAGCTTACGTAGGAATGCAGATACGCAGTATTTT | CASSLRRNADTQYF
NA | TRBJ2-7 | TRBV13 | NA | TGTGCCAGCAGCTCCCGGGGGAGCACCTACGAGCAGTACTTC | CASSSRGSTYEQYF
TRBD1 | TRBJ1-5 | TRBV30 | NA | TGTGCCTGGTCTACTCAGGGGGGAAAGCCCCAGCATTTT | CAWSTQGGKPQHF
TRBD2 | TRBJ2-7 | TRBV27 | NA | TGTGCCAGCAGTTTGAGGTATAGCGGGGCCTTCTACGAGCAGTACTTC | CASSLRYSGAFYEQYF
TRBD1 | TRBJ2-7 | TRBV29-1 | NA | TGCAGCGCCCGAGGACAGGCCCACGAGCAGTACTTC | CSARGQAHEQYF
NA | TRBJ2-1 | TRBV7-9 | NA | TGTGCCAGCAGTTCTCTTGGACAGGGAGGGGCGGGAGGCGACAATGAGCAGTTCTTC | CASSSLGQGGAGGDNEQFF
TRBD2 | TRBJ2-2 | TRBV18 | NA | TGTGCCAGCTCACCGAGACGGCCGGGACTAGCGGGAGAGGGTCCCCGGGAGCTGTTTTTT | CASSPRRPGLAGEGPRELFF
NA | TRBJ2-7 | TRBV12-5 | NA | TGTGCTAGTGGTCCGAACAGGGTTGGTAGGTACGAGCAGTACTTC | CASGPNRVGRYEQYF
TRBD2 | TRBJ2-1 | TRBV5-8 | NA | TGTGCCAGCAGCTTGGGGCTAGCGGGAGTGAATGAGCAGTTCTTC | CASSLGLAGVNEQFF
NA | TRBJ2-6 | TRBV19 | NA | TGTGCCAGTAGTATATACTCCTCTGGGGCCAACGTCCTGACTTTC | CASSIYSSGANVLTF
NA | TRBJ1-2 | TRBV18 | NA | TGTGCCAGCTCACCAGAGTGGGGCTATGGCTACACCTTC | CASSPEWGYGYTF
NA | TRBJ1-1 | TRBV28 | once | TGTGCCAGCAGTTTCAAGGGCACTGAAGCTTTCTTT | CASSFKGTEAFF
NA | TRBJ2-6 | TRBV6-5 | NA | TGTGCCAGCAGTAGAGGGGCCGGGGCCAACGTCCTGACTTTC | CASSRGAGANVLTF
NA | TRBJ2-7 | TRBV11-2 | once | TGTGCCAGCAGCTTACCAGTTGGCCCCTACGAGCAGTACTTC | CASSLPVGPYEQYF
NA | TRBJ2-7 | TRBV28 | NA | TGTGCCAGCAGTTTCACAGGAACTTCTTACGAGCAGTACTTC | CASSFTGTSYEQYF
TRBD2 | TRBJ2-1 | TRBV7-9 | NA | TGTGCCAGCCAACGGGCGGGAGGGATGCTCGAGCAGTTCTTC | CASQRAGGMLEQFF
NA | TRBJ2-7 | TRBV5-1 | NA | TGCGCCAGCAGCCTCCCCGGAAGCACCTACGAGCAGTACTTC | CASSLPGSTYEQYF
TRBD1 | TRBJ1-2 | TRBV29-1 | NA | TGCAGCGTCGAAACAGGGGGCGGTGGCTACACCTTC | CSVETGGGGYTF
NA | TRBJ2-7 | TRBV2 | NA | TGTGCCAGCAGTGACAGGTACGAGCAGTACTTC | CASSDRYEQYF
NA | TRBJ2-5 | TRBV14 | NA | TGTGCCAGCAGCCGACGGTTGTGGATGGGTGAGGAGACCCAGTACTTC | CASSRRLWMGEETQYF
NA | TRBJ2-7 | TRBV5-4 | NA | TGTGCCAGCGAGTCCAGGGCCACCTACGAGCAGTACTTC | CASESRATYEQYF
TRBD1 | TRBJ1-1 | TRBV6-5 | NA | TGTGCCAGCAGTTACCACAGGGGACAGAACACTGAAGCTTTCTTT | CASSYHRGQNTEAFF
TRBD2 | TRBJ2-3 | TRBV11-3 | NA | TGTGCCAGCAGGTCAAGCGGGAGGGCCGCTAGCACAGATACGCAGTATTTT | CASRSSGRAASTDTQYF
NA | TRBJ2-5 | TRBV7-8 | NA | TGTGCCAGCAGCTTAGGGACTACCCGCCAAGAGACCCAGTACTTC | CASSLGTTRQETQYF
TRBD2 | TRBJ2-7 | TRBV7-2 | NA | TGTGCCAGCAGCTTAGACCGGGAGGTACGGACCTACGAGCAGTACTTC | CASSLDREVRTYEQYF
NA | TRBJ2-7 | TRBV19 | once | TGTGCCAGTAGTATGGACAAAGCCTACGAGCAGTACTTC | CASSMDKAYEQYF
NA | TRBJ2-6 | TRBV5-1 | NA | TGCGCCAGCAGCTTGGTGGGGCCTAGCTCTGGGGCCAACGTCCTGACTTTC | CASSLVGPSSGANVLTF
NA | TRBJ1-1 | TRBV25-1 | NA | TGTGCCAGCAGTGCTCTCGGGGAGGGTAACACTGAAGCTTTCTTT | CASSALGEGNTEAFF
NA | TRBJ2-7 | TRBV5-8 | NA | TGTGCCAGCAGCTTGGTGCTCACCTACGAGCAGTACTTC | CASSLVLTYEQYF
TRBD2 | TRBJ2-1 | TRBV5-1 | NA | TGCGCCAGCAGCCCCGAGGGGACTAGCGGGAGTGATGAGCAGTTCTTC | CASSPEGTSGSDEQFF
TRBD1 | TRBJ2-7 | TRBV27 | NA | TGTGCCAGCAGTTTAGCGGGACAGGGGTCTTACGAGCAGTACTTC | CASSLAGQGSYEQYF
NA | TRBJ2-6 | TRBV6-1 | once | TGTGCCAGCAGTGAAAGATCGAGGCAGATAGTTTTTTGGACCTGGGCCAACGTCCTGACTTTC | CASSERSRQIVFWTWANVLTF
TRBD2 | TRBJ2-7 | TRBV5-5 | NA | TGTGCCAGCGCACCGGGACTAGCGGTACCCTACGAGCAGTACTTC | CASAPGLAVPYEQYF
TRBD2 | TRBJ2-4 | TRBV5-6 | NA | TGTGCCAGCAGCCCCCCGGGGACTAGCGGGAGTATGGCCAAAAACATTCAGTACTTC | CASSPPGTSGSMAKNIQYF
TRBD1 | TRBJ2-7 | TRBV30 | NA | TGTGCCTGGAGCCCCGGGACAGGGGCCCTCTACGAGCAGTACTTC | CAWSPGTGALYEQYF
NA | TRBJ2-1 | TRBV6-5 | once | TGTGCCAGCAGTTACGGAGTCCGAGGCAATGAGCAGTTCTTC | CASSYGVRGNEQFF
NA | TRBJ1-2 | TRBV27 | NA | TGTGCCAGCAGTTTTGCGGCAGGTCGGTTATTTGACTACACCTTC | CASSFAAGRLFDYTF
TRBD2 | TRBJ2-5 | TRBV5-4 | once | TGTGCCAGCAGCCTGGGGCTAGCGGAGCAAGAGACCCAGTACTTC | CASSLGLAEQETQYF
TRBD2 | TRBJ2-7 | TRBV5-5 | NA | TGTGCCAGCAGCTTTACCGGGACTAACTCCTACGAGCAGTACTTC | CASSFTGTNSYEQYF